Listed here is a single T cell receptor beta chain. A single base separates this from a much larger clone, so it may be a read error. In germline, CDR1 is SQVTM, CDR2 ANQGSEA. The CDR3 is made up of 14 amino acids. Clones were read by immunoSEQ multiplex PCR, and TCRdb kept only the in-frame ones, dropping some. The table includes 400,000 to 500,000 clones, over 60% detected once. The data derive from a study of shared clonotypes between healthy human individuals. This receptor was identified in a woman in her forties in good health. Some clones in this sample may be carry-over from other donors' samples. The chain links TRBV29-1 to TRBJ2-5, with 8 nucleotides matching TRBD2. The sample consisted of PBMCs. CDR3 sequence (DNA): TGCGGCGTTGATAGGGCGGGAGGTAGAGAGACCCAGTACTTC. Translation: CGVDRAGGRETQYF.